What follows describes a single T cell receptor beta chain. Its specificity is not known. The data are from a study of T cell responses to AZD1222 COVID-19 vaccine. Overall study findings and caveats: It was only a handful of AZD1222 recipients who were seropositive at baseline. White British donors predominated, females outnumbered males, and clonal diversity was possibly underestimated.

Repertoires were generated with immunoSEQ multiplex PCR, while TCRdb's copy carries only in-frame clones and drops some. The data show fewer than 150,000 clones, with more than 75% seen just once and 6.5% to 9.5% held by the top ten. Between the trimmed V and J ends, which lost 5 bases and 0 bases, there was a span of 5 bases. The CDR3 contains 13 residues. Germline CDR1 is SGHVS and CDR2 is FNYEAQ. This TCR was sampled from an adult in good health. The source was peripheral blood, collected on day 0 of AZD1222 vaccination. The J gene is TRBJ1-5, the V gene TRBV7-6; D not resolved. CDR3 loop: CASSLNSNQPQHF. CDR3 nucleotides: TGTGCCAGCAGCCTGAATAGCAATCAGCCCCAGCATTTT.